The table lists the clone carrying this T cell receptor beta chain with many counts. Its antigen is currently unknown. The sample belongs to a study of T cells after yellow fever vaccination. The overall study: For low cell numbers, libraries were made with SMART-Seq v4 Ultra Low Input.

Trimming stripped 4 bases from V and 7 bases from J, with 5 bases between. The germline V gene encodes CDR1 SGHRS and CDR2 YFSETQ. The CDR3 runs to 11 residues. Study findings and constraints: Abundant bulk-population clonotypes could contaminate the FACS-sorted repertoires. CD4 and CD8 compartments shared a small share of clonotypes.

UMIs were added to TCR cDNA along with a universal primer site when it was made by 5'RACE template switching. From the 5' RACE reads, TCRdb called clonotypes with MiXCR, one entry per CDR3 protein. The sample shows over 100,000 distinct CDR3 sequences, 6.5% to 9% of them seen only once. The material sequenced was CD8+ T cells sorted from PBMCs, taken 45 days after the yellow fever booster vaccination. The TCR sequence derives from a young man who received the YFV17D yellow fever vaccine. The gene calls are TRBV5-1 and TRBJ2-2; D not certain. CDR3 protein: CASSQNGELFF. The CDR3 nucleotides read TGCGCCAGCAGCCAGAACGGGGAGCTGTTTTTT.